Given below is one T cell receptor beta chain in context. The antigen remains unidentified. Germline V gene sequence: CDR1 DFQATT, CDR2 SNEGSKA (reference sequence). Trimming stripped 7 bases from V and 5 bases from J, with 14 bases between. CDR3 length equals 12 residues. The data originate from a study of response to subunit inactivated influenza vaccine. Study-wide results and caveats: A suggestion made by the authors is that each seasonal influenza vaccination recruits few new T cells.

MiXCR, applied by TCRdb to the RT-PCR reads, yields one record per CDR3 protein. The repertoire holds about 240,000 distinct CDR3 sequences, with 12% as singletons. The sample here was non-naive T cells sorted from PBMCs, taken roughly 15 days before vaccination. This TCR was recovered from a man between 45 and 60 years old who received an inactivated influenza vaccine. The genes are TRBV20-1 and TRBJ2-5; D gene unclear. Here the CDR3 reads CSVSPGVETQYF. The DNA for the CDR3 is TGCAGTGTTAGTCCCGGCGTGGAGACCCAGTACTTC.